The 30 T cell receptor beta chains in this list originate from one sample, sequenced in a study of blood T cell repertoires in COVID-19. The assay was immunoSEQ multiplex PCR, and TCRdb's table has in-frame clones only and misses some. The sample lists fewer than 300,000 clones; approximately 90% were seen once. Sequences were obtained from peripheral blood. The receptors originated from a man aged 25 to 40 with acute or convalescent COVID-19.

The chain employs TRBV7-6 and TRBJ2-2; D might be TRBD2 (7 bases). The CDR3 runs to 15 residues. V lost 1 base and J 6 bases, leaving 12 bases between the germline ends. Germline-derived CDR1 and CDR2 are SGHVS and FNYEAQ. CDR3 nucleotide sequence: TGTGCCAGCAGCTTAGTGGCGCGGGGGCCCGGGGAGCTGTTTTTT. Translation gives CASSLVARGPGELFF. Drawing the rest from reference TRBV7-6 and TRBJ2-2, the complete variable domain is GAGVSQSPRYKVTKRGQDVALRCDPISGHVSLYWYRQALGQGPEFLTYFNYEAQQDKSGLPNDRFSAERPEGSISTLTIQRTEQRDSAMYRCASSLVARGPGELFFGEGSRLTVL.

The rearrangement uses TRBV10-3 and TRBJ2-2; unclear D gene. The CDR3 length is 14 residues. The germline V gene encodes CDR1 ENHRY and CDR2 SYGVKD. V was pared by 8 bases and J by 1 base, with 11 bases between. CDR3 bases: TGTGCCATCCCAGCAGAGGAGAACACCGGGGAGCTGTTTTTT. It specifies CAIPAEENTGELFF.

This CDR3 reads CASSLGRSLAGVNEQFF. Here the CDR3 DNA reads TGTGCCAGCAGCTTAGGGCGGTCTCTAGCGGGGGTCAATGAGCAGTTCTTC. The V call is TRBV7-9, the J call TRBJ2-1, with 10 bases that match TRBD2. Trimming removed 1 base from V and 6 bases from J; junction bases left unmatched: 9. This CDR3 has 17 amino acids. Germline V gene sequence: CDR1 SEHNR, CDR2 FQNEAQ (reference sequence).

The chain recombines TRBV18 with TRBJ1-2, with 7 bases that match TRBD1. The CDR3 contains 15 residues. The V gene's germline CDR1 is KGHSH and CDR2 LQKENI. V lost 0 bases, J lost 6 bases, and 7 bases stayed unmatched. The CDR3, as DNA: TGTGCCAGCTCACCACCAAACAGGGGCGCGGATGGCTACACCTTC. Its protein is CASSPPNRGADGYTF.

V gene TRBV2 combines with J gene TRBJ2-1; 11 bases fit TRBD2. Germline assignment: CDR1 SNHLY and CDR2 FYNNEI. Trimming cost V 6 bases and J 3 bases; bases outside gene matches: 4. The CDR3 covers 15 residues. The CDR3 coding sequence is TGTGCCAGCAGAGTAGCGGGGGGGTTCTACAATGAGCAGTTCTTC. Residues: CASRVAGGFYNEQFF.

J is TRBJ1-4 and V is TRBV14; D is unresolved. Germline V lookup: CDR1 SGHDN, CDR2 FVKESK. Trimming took off 1 base at V and 4 bases at J, with 4 bases between the two ends. This CDR3 is built from 13 residues. CDR3 bases: TGTGCCAGCAGCCAAGGGCTTAATGAAAAACTGTTTTTT. Protein product: CASSQGLNEKLFF.

The chain uses TRBV30 and TRBJ1-1, with D unresolved. Germline V CDR1 and CDR2: GTSNPN, SVGIG (reference sequence). The CDR3 runs to 13 residues. V was shortened by 5 bases and J by 8 bases, with 18 bases between the two germline ends. The CDR3 spells CAWVGGAGVEAFF. The CDR3 DNA follows: TGTGCCTGGGTGGGTGGAGCGGGAGTGGAAGCTTTCTTT. The whole variable domain, remainder taken from reference TRBV30 and TRBJ1-1, is SQTIHQWPATLVQPVGSPLSLECTVEGTSNPNLYWYRQAAGRGLQLLFYSVGIGQISSEVPQNLSASRPQDRQFILSSKKLLLSDSGFYLCAWVGGAGVEAFFGQGTRLTVV.

The CDR3 sequence: CASRYTDYYGYTF. The CDR3 DNA is TGTGCCAGCAGGTACACCGACTACTATGGCTACACCTTC. This chain joins TRBV12-3 or TRBV12-4 and TRBJ1-2; D gene ambiguous. The CDR3 covers 13 residues. With 6 bases removed from V and 3 bases from J, the gap between germline ends came to 11 bases.

This chain joins TRBV6-6 and TRBJ1-5; TRBD1 might be the D (5 bases). This CDR3 comprises 16 residues. Germline lookup yields CDR1 MNHNY and CDR2 SVGAGI (reference sequence). With 5 bases removed from V and 1 base from J, the gap between germline ends came to 15 bases. CDR3 loop: CASSLQSGESNQPQHF. CDR3 DNA: TGTGCCAGCAGTCTCCAGTCGGGGGAGAGCAATCAGCCCCAGCATTTT.

The rearrangement links TRBV19 to TRBJ1-1; 8 bases are shared with TRBD1. In germline, CDR1 is LNHDA, CDR2 SQIVND (reference sequence). With 2 bases clipped from V and 10 bases from J, the junction kept 21 bases outside the gene matches. The CDR3 covers 18 residues. The CDR3 nucleotides read TGTGCCAGTAGTATACGCAGGGGGCGAGGGGTGGCTTCACTGGCAGCTTTCTTT. This gives the protein CASSIRRGRGVASLAAFF.

The CDR3 is CASSYEGGNEQYF. CDR3 in DNA: TGTGCCAGCAGTTACGAGGGAGGGAACGAGCAGTACTTC. The chain joins TRBV6-5 to TRBJ2-7; 7 bases are a match to TRBD2. CDR3 length: 13 amino acids. The germline CDR1 and CDR2 sequences are MNHEY and SVGAGI. The junction had 3 bases not matched to a gene; V was cut back by 2 bases and J by 5 bases.

The chain has TRBV2 and TRBJ2-5, with 8 bases identical to TRBD2. This CDR3 region has 14 residues. Germline trimming cut 9 bases from V and 7 bases from J; bases unmatched to any gene: 13. Germline CDR1 and CDR2: SNHLY and FYNNEI. The CDR3 nucleotides are TGTGCCAGTAATTCCGGGACTAGGAGGGGGACCCAGTACTTC. Amino acid sequence: CASNSGTRRGTQYF. The full variable domain, completed using reference TRBV2 and TRBJ2-5, is EPEVTQTPSHQVTQMGQEVILRCVPISNHLYFYWYRQILGQKVEFLVSFYNNEISEKSEIFDDQFSVERPDGSNFTLKIRSTKLEDSAMYFCASNSGTRRGTQYFGPGTRLLVL.

The rearrangement joins TRBV7-6 to TRBJ1-4; tentatively, D is TRBD1 (5 bases). V was trimmed by 5 bases and J by 0 bases, leaving 25 bases between them. The CDR3 extends over 20 amino acids. The germline CDR1 and CDR2 sequences are SGHVS and FNYEAQ. CDR3 region: CASSPFLTGKSNATNEKLFF. CDR3 coding DNA: TGTGCCAGCAGCCCCTTCCTTACAGGCAAGAGCAATGCAACTAATGAAAAACTGTTTTTT. Together with reference TRBV7-6 and TRBJ1-4, the CDR3 gives the full variable domain: GAGVSQSPRYKVTKRGQDVALRCDPISGHVSLYWYRQALGQGPEFLTYFNYEAQQDKSGLPNDRFSAERPEGSISTLTIQRTEQRDSAMYRCASSPFLTGKSNATNEKLFFGSGTQLSVL.

This clone was recorded only once. The chain joins TRBV19 to TRBJ2-2; weak D call: TRBD2 (6 bases). Germline V CDR1 and CDR2: LNHDA, SQIVND (reference sequence). The CDR3 loop spans 14 amino acids. The V and J ends lost 10 bases and 3 bases respectively, with 15 bases between them. In DNA, the CDR3 is TGTGCCACCCCACGCAGGGAGGACACCGGGGAGCTGTTTTTT. Residues: CATPRREDTGELFF.

J is TRBJ1-4 and V is TRBV6-5, with 7 bases fitting TRBD1. With V trimmed by 6 bases and J by 6 bases, 7 bases remained unmatched. Germline lookup yields CDR1 MNHEY and CDR2 SVGAGI. The CDR3 is 14 amino acids. The CDR3 region has the DNA TGTGCCAGCAGCCCAGGGGGTCTTGATGAAAAACTGTTTTTT. As protein: CASSPGGLDEKLFF.

This chain joins TRBV7-9 and TRBJ1-4; TRBD1 might be the D (5 bases). This CDR3 is 16 amino acids long. CDR1 and CDR2 (germline): SEHNR, FQNEAQ (reference sequence). The V and J ends lost 5 bases and 4 bases respectively, with 17 bases between them. This CDR3 is CASSPIWGEFNEKLFF. CDR3 nucleotides: TGTGCCAGCAGCCCTATTTGGGGCGAGTTTAATGAAAAACTGTTTTTT.

The chain combines TRBV28 with TRBJ1-1; D may be TRBD1 (5 bases). This CDR3 region has 17 residues. Germline loops: CDR1 MDHEN, CDR2 SYDVKM. With 3 bases removed from V and 1 base from J, the gap between germline ends came to 18 bases. The CDR3, as DNA: TGTGCCAGCAGTTTGATCCCTCCGGGGGTCGGGAACACTGAAGCTTTCTTT. Residues: CASSLIPPGVGNTEAFF. Based on the CDR3 plus reference TRBV28 and TRBJ1-1, the full variable domain is DVKVTQSSRYLVKRTGEKVFLECVQDMDHENMFWYRQDPGLGLRLIYFSYDVKMKEKGDIPEGYSVSREKKERFSLILESASTNQTSMYLCASSLIPPGVGNTEAFFGQGTRLTVV.

This clone was counted a single time. The chain employs TRBV7-8 and TRBJ2-2; 10 nucleotides match TRBD1. Germline values: CDR1 SGHVS, CDR2 FQNEAQ. Trimming at V came to 4 bases and at J to 7 bases, leaving 3 bases not matched to a gene. The CDR3 runs to 14 residues. CDR3 sequence reads: CASSWGQGIGELFF. The CDR3 DNA reads TGTGCCAGCAGCTGGGGACAGGGGATCGGGGAGCTGTTTTTT.

This chain links TRBV6-5 with TRBJ1-4; D is perhaps TRBD1 (6 bases). V dropped 6 bases and J dropped 11 bases, with 22 bases sitting between them. CDR1 is MNHEY and CDR2 is SVGAGI in the germline V gene. The CDR3 length is 15 residues. As DNA, the CDR3 is TGTGCCAGCAGGCTAAACAGGGACCGAAATCGGAAACTGTTTTTT. Translated: CASRLNRDRNRKLFF.

V gene TRBV20-1 combines with J gene TRBJ1-1; D not resolved. This CDR3 is 11 amino acids long. The germline CDR1 and CDR2 sequences are DFQATT and SNEGSKA (reference sequence). The CDR3 DNA is TGCAGCGTAAAAACGGGGAGTATCGCTTTCTTT. It specifies CSVKTGSIAFF.

In its sample, this clone was seen once. The chain employs TRBV2 and TRBJ2-5; 9 bases align to TRBD2. The CDR3 has 15 residues. The J segment lost 5 bases and the V segment lost 5 bases, leaving 9 bases of the junction unmatched. Per the germline V gene, CDR1 is SNHLY and CDR2 is FYNNEI. CDR3 sequence reads: CASSLSGSLLETQYF. The CDR3 nucleotides are TGTGCCAGCAGTCTTAGCGGGAGTCTCCTGGAGACCCAGTACTTC. Full variable domain (outside the CDR3, taken from reference TRBV2 and TRBJ2-5): EPEVTQTPSHQVTQMGQEVILRCVPISNHLYFYWYRQILGQKVEFLVSFYNNEISEKSEIFDDQFSVERPDGSNFTLKIRSTKLEDSAMYFCASSLSGSLLETQYFGPGTRLLVL.

The CDR3 loop reads CASSPNTGGTGELFF. CDR3 sequence (DNA): TGTGCCAGCTCACCGAACACAGGGGGCACCGGGGAGCTGTTTTTT. The gene calls are TRBV18 and TRBJ2-2; 8 nucleotides match TRBD1. The CDR3 contains 15 residues. Germline CDR1 is KGHSH and CDR2 is LQKENI. J was trimmed by 4 bases and V by 3 bases; bases with no gene match: 4. Full variable domain (outside the CDR3, taken from reference TRBV18 and TRBJ2-2): NAGVMQNPRHLVRRRGQEARLRCSPMKGHSHVYWYRQLPEEGLKFMVYLQKENIIDESGMPKERFSAEFPKEGPSILRIQQVVRGDSAAYFCASSPNTGGTGELFFGEGSRLTVL.

There are a few counts of this clone. The CDR3 reads CASRDSGNSNQPQHF. As DNA, the CDR3 is TGTGCCAGCAGGGACTCGGGCAATAGCAATCAGCCCCAGCATTTT. This chain uses TRBV2 with TRBJ1-5, with no clear D. The CDR3 loop spans 15 amino acids. From germline, CDR1 is SNHLY and CDR2 FYNNEI. V lost 6 bases and J 0 bases, leaving 12 bases between the germline ends.

V usage is TRBV19 and J usage is TRBJ1-5; D is perhaps TRBD1 (6 bases). The CDR3 loop spans 13 amino acids. The V end was cut by 8 bases, the J end by 4 bases, with 12 bases between. Germline V gene lookup returns CDR1 LNHDA and CDR2 SQIVND (reference sequence). The DNA for the CDR3 is TGTGCCAGTGGACAGTTTACTAATCAGCCCCAGCATTTT. Its protein is CASGQFTNQPQHF. Looking up the rest from reference TRBV19 and TRBJ1-5 gives the full variable domain: DGGITQSPKYLFRKEGQNVTLSCEQNLNHDAMYWYRQDPGQGLRLIYYSQIVNDFQKGDIAEGYSVSREKKESFPLTVTSAQKNPTAFYLCASGQFTNQPQHFGDGTRLSIL.

The chain couples TRBV6-5 to TRBJ1-1; 9 nucleotides match TRBD1. V shed 5 bases, J shed 10 bases, and the junction held 5 bases outside the gene matches. The CDR3 spans 12 residues. Germline CDR1 is MNHEY and CDR2 is SVGAGI. CDR3 sequence reads: CASSRDRAGAFF. The CDR3 DNA reads TGTGCCAGCAGTCGGGACAGGGCCGGAGCTTTCTTT.

V gene TRBV3-1 (or the pseudogene TRBV3-2) combines with J gene TRBJ1-1, with a possible D match to TRBD1 (5 bases). The ends were cut back, 3 bases at V and 10 bases at J, with 21 bases in the middle. In germline, CDR1 is LGHDT, CDR2 YNNKEL (reference sequence). The CDR3 spans 15 residues. The CDR3 DNA sequence: TGTGCCAGCAGCCATCTCACAGGTCCCGCTAGGGTAGCTTTCTTT. Amino acids: CASSHLTGPARVAFF.

The chain joins TRBV4-2 to TRBJ2-3; D perhaps matches TRBD2 (5 bases). Germline V CDR1 and CDR2: LGHNA, YNFKEQ. There are 15 residues in the CDR3. V was clipped by 1 base and J by 6 bases, with 14 bases between them. This CDR3 reads CASSQVSGLGDTQYF. The CDR3 DNA is TGTGCCAGCAGCCAAGTATCCGGACTGGGGGATACGCAGTATTTT.

As DNA, the CDR3 is TGTGCCAGCAGTGTTGGGGGGGCGTCTGAAAAACTGTTTTTT. Protein product: CASSVGGASEKLFF. This sequence joins TRBV28 and TRBJ1-4, with D possibly being TRBD1 (6 bases). This CDR3 comprises 14 residues. V was shortened by 5 bases and J by 7 bases, with 14 bases between the two germline ends. The germline V gene has CDR1 MDHEN and CDR2 SYDVKM.

The chain has TRBV14 and TRBJ2-7; tentative D call: TRBD2 (6 bases). The length of the CDR3 is 15 residues. The ends were cut back, 6 bases at V and 3 bases at J, with 18 bases in the middle. Germline loops: CDR1 SGHDN, CDR2 FVKESK. CDR3 bases: TGTGCCAGCAGTCCCGGATGGCGGGGAAACTACGAGCAGTACTTC. The encoded protein is CASSPGWRGNYEQYF.

The chain employs TRBV3-1 (or the pseudogene TRBV3-2) and TRBJ2-3, with 8 nucleotides matching TRBD2. After removal of 6 bases from V and 2 bases from J, the junction contained 4 bases not matched to a gene. The CDR3 runs to 14 residues. Germline lookup yields CDR1 LGHDT and CDR2 YNNKEL (reference sequence). Here the CDR3 DNA reads TGTGCCAGCAGTGGCGGGGGGTCCACAGATACGCAGTATTTT. Translated, it gives CASSGGGSTDTQYF.